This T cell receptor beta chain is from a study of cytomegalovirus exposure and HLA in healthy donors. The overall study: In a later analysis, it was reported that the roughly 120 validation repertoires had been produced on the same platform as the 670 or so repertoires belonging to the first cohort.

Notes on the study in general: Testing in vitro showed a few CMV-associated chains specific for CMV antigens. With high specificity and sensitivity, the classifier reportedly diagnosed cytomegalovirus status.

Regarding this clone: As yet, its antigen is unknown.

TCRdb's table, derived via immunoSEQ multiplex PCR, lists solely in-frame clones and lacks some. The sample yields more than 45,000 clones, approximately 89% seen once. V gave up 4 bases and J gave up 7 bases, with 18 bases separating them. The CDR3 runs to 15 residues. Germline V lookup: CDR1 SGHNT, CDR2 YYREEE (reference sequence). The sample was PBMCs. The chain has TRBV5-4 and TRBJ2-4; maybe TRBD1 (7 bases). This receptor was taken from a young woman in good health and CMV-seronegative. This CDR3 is CASSGSRGEKNIQYF. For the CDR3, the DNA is TGTGCCAGCAGCGGGAGCAGGGGGGAAAAGAACATTCAGTACTTC.